Listed below are T cell receptor beta chains from one sample, sequenced in a study of blood T cell repertoires in COVID-19. Produced via immunoSEQ multiplex PCR; TCRdb's table is partial and in-frame only. The data hold under 300,000 clones, with 70% to 90% observed a single time. Sequencing used peripheral blood. The receptors derive from a man aged 50 to 59 with acute or convalescent COVID-19. Both conserved end residues are part of each CDR3. D genes are given only for firm matches. Clone size is not always given. Where it is, it says once, few, many or a class for expanded clones.

>TRBJ2-7|TRBV5-1|NA|TRBD1
TGCGCCAGCAGCCCTGCGGGGACAGGGGCCCACGAGCAGTACTTC
CASSPAGTGAHEQYF
>TRBJ2-3|TRBV19|NA|TRBD2
TGTGCCAGTAGGAACATAGCGGGAGTCACAGATACGCAGTATTTT
CASRNIAGVTDTQYF
>TRBJ1-1|TRBV6-5|NA|NA
TGTGCCAGCAGTTACGGGGGGGTCTCTGAAGCTTTCTTT
CASSYGGVSEAFF
>TRBJ1-1|TRBV28|NA|NA
TGTGCGTTGGGGGCAGGCCGAAACACTGAAGCTTTCTTT
CALGAGRNTEAFF
>TRBJ1-1|TRBV4-1|NA|NA
TGCGCCAGCAGCCAAGTCTCAGGACAGAGGAACACTGAAGCTTTCTTT
CASSQVSGQRNTEAFF
>TRBJ1-5|TRBV6-6|NA|NA
TGTGCCAGCAGTAAACAGGTACCAACTTTCAATCAGCCCCAGCATTTT
CASSKQVPTFNQPQHF
>TRBJ2-6|TRBV19|NA|NA
TGTGCCAGCCGGACAGGGGCCAACGTCCTGACTTTC
CASRTGANVLTF
>TRBJ1-3|TRBV12-5|once|NA
TGTGCTAGTGGTTCTTCCACCACTACCTCTGGAAACACCATATATTTT
CASGSSTTTSGNTIYF
>TRBJ2-7|TRBV6-1|NA|NA
TGTGCCAGCAGTGAAATGAGGGAGCCCTACGAGCAGTACTTC
CASSEMREPYEQYF
>TRBJ2-1|TRBV28|NA|TRBD2
TGTGCCAGCAGTTCAGCGGGAGGGGCGAATGAGCAGTTCTTC
CASSSAGGANEQFF
>TRBJ2-2|TRBV11-3|NA|NA
TGTGCCAGCAGCCCCGATCGGGCCGGGGAGCTGTTTTTT
CASSPDRAGELFF
>TRBJ2-7|TRBV7-8|NA|NA
TGTGCCAGCAGCTTAGAGGAGTCTTACGGAGAGCAGTACTTC
CASSLEESYGEQYF
>TRBJ1-6|TRBV9|NA|NA
TGTGCCAGCAGCGTAGCATCCGGGAATAATTCACCCCTCCACTTT
CASSVASGNNSPLHF
>TRBJ2-2|TRBV18|NA|NA
TGTGCCAGCTCACCCCCCAACGGACAGTCCACCGGGGAGCTGTTTTTT
CASSPPNGQSTGELFF
>TRBJ1-6|TRBV2|NA|NA
TGTGCCAGCAGTGGCCAGGACAGCGCCTATTCACCCCTCCACTTT
CASSGQDSAYSPLHF
>TRBJ1-3|TRBV7-9|few|NA
TGTGCCAGCAGAGAACAGGGTGCTGGAAACACCATATATTTT
CASREQGAGNTIYF
>TRBJ1-4|TRBV24-1|NA|NA
TGTGCCACCAGTGATTCACAGGGAGCGAATGAAAGACTGTTTTTT
CATSDSQGANERLFF
>TRBJ1-4|TRBV19|NA|NA
TGTGCCAGTAGTACCAGGGGAGGGAATGAAAAACTGTTTTTT
CASSTRGGNEKLFF